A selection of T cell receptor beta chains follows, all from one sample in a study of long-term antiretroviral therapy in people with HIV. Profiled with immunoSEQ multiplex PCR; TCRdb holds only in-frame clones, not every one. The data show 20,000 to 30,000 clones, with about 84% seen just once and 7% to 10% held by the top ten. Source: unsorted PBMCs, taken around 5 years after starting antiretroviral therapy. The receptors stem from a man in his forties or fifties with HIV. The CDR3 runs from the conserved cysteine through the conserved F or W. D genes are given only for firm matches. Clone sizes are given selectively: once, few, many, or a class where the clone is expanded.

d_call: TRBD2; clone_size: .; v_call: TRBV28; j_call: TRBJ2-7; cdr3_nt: TGTGCCAGCACCAACCCCCGGGGGGGCTTGTACTTC; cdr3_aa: CASTNPRGGLYF
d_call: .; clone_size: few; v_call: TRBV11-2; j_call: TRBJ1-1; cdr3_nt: TGTGCCAGCAGCCCCCTGGGAACTGAAGCTTTCTTT; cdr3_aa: CASSPLGTEAFF
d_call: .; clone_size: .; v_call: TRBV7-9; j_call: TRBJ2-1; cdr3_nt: TGTGCCAGCAGCTTAAGGGGGTCCTACAATGAGCAGTTCTTC; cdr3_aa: CASSLRGSYNEQFF
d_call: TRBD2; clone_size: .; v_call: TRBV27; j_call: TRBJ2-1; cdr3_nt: TGTGCCAGCAGTCCGGGGACTAGCGGGAGGGAACGACCCTACAATGAGCAGTTCTTC; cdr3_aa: CASSPGTSGRERPYNEQFF
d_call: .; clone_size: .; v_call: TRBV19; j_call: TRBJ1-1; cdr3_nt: TGTGCCAGTAGTATATCGGGGGCCACTGAAGCTTTCTTT; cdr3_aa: CASSISGATEAFF
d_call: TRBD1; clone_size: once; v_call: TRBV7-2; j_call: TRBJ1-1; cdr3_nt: TGTGCCAGCAGCTTCCAGGGGGCGGGGGCTTTCTTT; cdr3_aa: CASSFQGAGAFF
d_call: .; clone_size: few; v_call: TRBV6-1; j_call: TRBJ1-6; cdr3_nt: TGTGCCAGCACCGAAGGTAGGGCGGGCGGTTCACCCCTCCACTTT; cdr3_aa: CASTEGRAGGSPLHF
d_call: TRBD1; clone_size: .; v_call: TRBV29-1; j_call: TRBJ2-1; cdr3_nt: TGCAGCGCTTCCGGGACAGGGTACAATGAGCAGTTCTTC; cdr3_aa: CSASGTGYNEQFF
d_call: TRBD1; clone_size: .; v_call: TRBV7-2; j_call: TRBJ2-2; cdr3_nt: TGTGCCAGCAGCACCGGGACAGGGAACGGGGAGCTGTTTTTT; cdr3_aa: CASSTGTGNGELFF
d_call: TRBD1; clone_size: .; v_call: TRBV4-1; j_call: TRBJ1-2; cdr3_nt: TGCGCCAGCAGCCAGCCCGGGACAGGGATCTATGGCTACACCTTC; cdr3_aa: CASSQPGTGIYGYTF
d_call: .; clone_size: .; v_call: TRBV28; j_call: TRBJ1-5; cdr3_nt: TGTGCCAGCAGTTTAGACTGGCCCCAGCATTTT; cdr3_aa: CASSLDWPQHF
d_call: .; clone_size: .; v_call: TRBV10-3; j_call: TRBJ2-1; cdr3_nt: TGTGCCACCCGGGGACCGGGAGACTCCTACAATGAGCAGTTCTTC; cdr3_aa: CATRGPGDSYNEQFF
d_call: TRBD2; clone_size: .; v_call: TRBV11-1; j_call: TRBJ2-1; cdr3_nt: TGTGCCAGCAGCCAGTGGACTAGCGGGATAGCGTACAATGAGCAGTTCTTC; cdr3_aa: CASSQWTSGIAYNEQFF
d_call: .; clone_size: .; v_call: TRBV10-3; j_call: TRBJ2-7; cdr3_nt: TGTGCCATCAGCCGACCCGACAGTGGACAGTGGATATCCTACGAGCAGTACTTC; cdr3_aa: CAISRPDSGQWISYEQYF
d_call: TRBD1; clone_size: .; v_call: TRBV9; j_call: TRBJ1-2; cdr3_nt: TGTGCCAGCAGCGTCCAGACAGGGACGGGCTATGGCTACACCTTC; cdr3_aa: CASSVQTGTGYGYTF
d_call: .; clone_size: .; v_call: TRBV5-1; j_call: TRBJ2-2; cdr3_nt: TGCGCCAGCAGCTTGGGAGGGGGGTCGAACACCGGGGAGCTGTTTTTT; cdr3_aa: CASSLGGGSNTGELFF
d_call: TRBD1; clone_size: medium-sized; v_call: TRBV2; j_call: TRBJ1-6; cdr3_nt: TGTGCCAGTGAACAGGGGGCTGATTCACCCCTCCACTTT; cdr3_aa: CASEQGADSPLHF
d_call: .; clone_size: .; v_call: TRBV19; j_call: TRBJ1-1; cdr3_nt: TGTGCCAGTAGTCCGACCATTCGGGGGATGCGGGCTTTCTTT; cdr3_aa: CASSPTIRGMRAFF
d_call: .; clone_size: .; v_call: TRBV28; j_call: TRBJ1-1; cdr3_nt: TGTGCCAGCATGTTGAACACTGAAGCTTTCTTT; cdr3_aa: CASMLNTEAFF
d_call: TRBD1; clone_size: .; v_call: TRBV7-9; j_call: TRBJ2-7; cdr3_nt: TGTGCCAGCAGCCCGACAGGGAGCTCCTACGAGCAGTACTTC; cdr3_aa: CASSPTGSSYEQYF
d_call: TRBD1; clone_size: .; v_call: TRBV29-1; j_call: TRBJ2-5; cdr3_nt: TGCAGCGTCCTCGGACAGGGGGTTTGGGAGACCCAGTACTTC; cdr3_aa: CSVLGQGVWETQYF
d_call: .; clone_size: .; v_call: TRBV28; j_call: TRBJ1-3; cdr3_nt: TGTGCCAGCAGCCAGACAGGTTACTCTGGAAACACCATATATTTT; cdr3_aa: CASSQTGYSGNTIYF
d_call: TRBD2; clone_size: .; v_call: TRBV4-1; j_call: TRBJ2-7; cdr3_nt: TGCGCCAGCAGCCAAGACCGGACTAGCGGGAGGCAGTACTTC; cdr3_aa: CASSQDRTSGRQYF
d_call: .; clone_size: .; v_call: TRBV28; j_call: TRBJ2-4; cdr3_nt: TGTGCCAGCAGTTTTTTGACGGTAGCCAGGAACATTCAGTACTTC; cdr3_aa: CASSFLTVARNIQYF
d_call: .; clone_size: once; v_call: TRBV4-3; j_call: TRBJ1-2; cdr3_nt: TGCGCCAGCAGCCAAGATTGGACGGGGGACTATGGCTACACCTTC; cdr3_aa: CASSQDWTGDYGYTF
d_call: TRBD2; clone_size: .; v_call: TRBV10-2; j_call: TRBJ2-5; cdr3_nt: TGCGCCAGCAGTGGAGGAGCGGGAGGGCCGGTGGAGACCCAGTACTTC; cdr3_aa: CASSGGAGGPVETQYF
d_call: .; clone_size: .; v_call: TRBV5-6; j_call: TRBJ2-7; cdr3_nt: TGTGCCAGCAGCTTTAGCGCGACCTCCTACGAGCAGTACTTC; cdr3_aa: CASSFSATSYEQYF
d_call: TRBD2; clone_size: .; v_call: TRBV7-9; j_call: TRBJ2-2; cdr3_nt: TGTGCCAGCAGCCCGGGGGGGGGCGGCTCTCGAGGCACCGGGGAGCTGTTTTTT; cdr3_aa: CASSPGGGGSRGTGELFF
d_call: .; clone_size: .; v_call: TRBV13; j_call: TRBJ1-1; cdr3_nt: TGTGCCAGCAGCTTACCCGTACAGGGAGGCACTGAAGCTTTCTTT; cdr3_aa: CASSLPVQGGTEAFF
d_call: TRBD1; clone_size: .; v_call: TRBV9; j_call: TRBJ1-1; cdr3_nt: TGTGCCAGCAGCCTAGGACAGGGGGTACCTCCAGAAGCTTTCTTT; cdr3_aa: CASSLGQGVPPEAFF
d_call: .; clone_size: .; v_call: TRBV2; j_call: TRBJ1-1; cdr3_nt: TGTGCCAGCAGTGGGGATACAGATACCATGATGAACACTGAAGCTTTCTTT; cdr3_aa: CASSGDTDTMMNTEAFF
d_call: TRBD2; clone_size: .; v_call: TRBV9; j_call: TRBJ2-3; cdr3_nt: TGTGCCAGCAGCGGAAGGGCGGGGGGAACAGATACGCAGTATTTT; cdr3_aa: CASSGRAGGTDTQYF
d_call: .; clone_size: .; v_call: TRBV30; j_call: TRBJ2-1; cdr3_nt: TGTGCCTGGAACTTCCATGGCGGTGAGCAGTTCTTC; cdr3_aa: CAWNFHGGEQFF
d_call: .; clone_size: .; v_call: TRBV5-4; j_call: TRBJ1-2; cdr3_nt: TGTGCCAGCAGCTTGCCGGTTATACAGGATGGCTACACCTTC; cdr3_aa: CASSLPVIQDGYTF
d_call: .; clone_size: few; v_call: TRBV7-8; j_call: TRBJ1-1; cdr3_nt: TGTGCCAGCAGCTTATCAGCCATAAACACTGAAGCTTTCTTT; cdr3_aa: CASSLSAINTEAFF
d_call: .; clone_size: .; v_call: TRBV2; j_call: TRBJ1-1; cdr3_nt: TGTGCCAGCAACCTCGTGGGTTTGAACACTGAAGCTTTCTTT; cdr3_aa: CASNLVGLNTEAFF
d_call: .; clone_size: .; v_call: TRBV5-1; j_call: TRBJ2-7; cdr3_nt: TGCGCCAGCAGCTTGGATTTTCAGGCCGGCGGCTACGAGCAGTACTTC; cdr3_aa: CASSLDFQAGGYEQYF
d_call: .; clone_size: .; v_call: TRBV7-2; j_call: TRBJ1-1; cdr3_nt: TGTGCCAGCAGCTTATCTGGGGGGGTAAACACTGAAGCTTTCTTT; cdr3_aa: CASSLSGGVNTEAFF
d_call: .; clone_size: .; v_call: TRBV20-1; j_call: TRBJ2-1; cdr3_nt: TGCAGTGCTAGATCGGGTGAGCAGTTCTTC; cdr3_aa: CSARSGEQFF
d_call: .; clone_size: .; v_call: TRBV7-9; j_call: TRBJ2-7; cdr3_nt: TGTGCCAGCAGCTTTGACGCATCCTACGAGCAGTACTTC; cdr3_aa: CASSFDASYEQYF
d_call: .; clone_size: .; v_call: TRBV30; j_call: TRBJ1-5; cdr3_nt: TGTGCCTGGAGTCCCGGGGGCATAAGCGGCAATCAGCCCCAGCATTTT; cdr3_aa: CAWSPGGISGNQPQHF
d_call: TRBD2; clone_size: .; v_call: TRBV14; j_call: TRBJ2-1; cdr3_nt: TGTGCCAGCAGCCAAGTTGCAGGACTAGCGGGAGGCGTCTACAATGAGCAGTTCTTC; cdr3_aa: CASSQVAGLAGGVYNEQFF
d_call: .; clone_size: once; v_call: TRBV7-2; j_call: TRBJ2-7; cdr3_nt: TGTGCCAGCAGCTTAGAAACAGGGAGGGACGAGCAGTACTTC; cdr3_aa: CASSLETGRDEQYF
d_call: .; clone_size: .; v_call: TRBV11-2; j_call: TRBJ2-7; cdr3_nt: TGTGCCAGCAGCCCCCGCCCTGCGGGATCCTACGAGCAGTACTTC; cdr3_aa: CASSPRPAGSYEQYF
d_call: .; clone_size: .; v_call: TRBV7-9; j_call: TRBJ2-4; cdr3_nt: TGTGCCAGCAGCTTAGAGGAACTAGCCAAAAACATTCAGTACTTC; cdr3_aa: CASSLEELAKNIQYF
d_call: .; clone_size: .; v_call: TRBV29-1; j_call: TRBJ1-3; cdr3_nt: TGCAGCACACAAGGGGTTCTCTCTGGAAACACCATATATTTT; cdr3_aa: CSTQGVLSGNTIYF
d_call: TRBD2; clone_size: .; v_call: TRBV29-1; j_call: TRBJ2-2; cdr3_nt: TGCAGCGTTGGCGGACTAGCGGGAATCGGGGAGCTGTTTTTT; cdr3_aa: CSVGGLAGIGELFF
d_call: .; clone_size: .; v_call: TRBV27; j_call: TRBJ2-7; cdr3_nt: TGTGCCAGCAGTTTAACGGCAGACGAGCAGTACTTC; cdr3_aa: CASSLTADEQYF
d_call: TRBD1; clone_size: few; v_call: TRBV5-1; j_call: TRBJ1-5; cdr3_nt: TGCGCCAGCAGCTTGGAGGGGGCGGGCCAGCCCCAGCATTTT; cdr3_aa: CASSLEGAGQPQHF